The 12 T cell receptor beta chains presented below share a single source sample, sequenced in a study of post-analysis software for immune sequencing data. The study, taken as a whole, reports: There were five or six TRBV segments more frequent in patients than controls, and TRBV5-6, TRBV5-1 and TRBV20-1 were among them.

Researchers reported that TCR beta cDNA libraries carried unique molecular identifiers. TCRdb independently ran MiXCR on the PCR reads; one entry per CDR3 protein. Among around 770,000 distinct CDR3 sequences listed, about 43% were seen once. Their antigen targets remain unknown. The sequenced material came from blood. These receptors came from a girl under 18 with multiple sclerosis.

CDR3 bases: TGCGCCAGCAGCCAAGAACGGAAATCTAGCGGGAGGGCCAATGAGCAGTTCTTC. It specifies CASSQERKSSGRANEQFF. The chain is built from TRBV4-3 and TRBJ2-1; 12 bases fit TRBD2. V gave up 0 bases and J gave up 6 bases; unmatched junction bases: 9. CDR1 is LGHNA and CDR2 is YSLEER in the germline V gene. The CDR3 consists of 18 residues.

A few counts support this clonotype. This sequence joins TRBV30 and TRBJ1-1; unclear D gene. The length of the CDR3 is 13 residues. In germline, CDR1 is GTSNPN, CDR2 SVGIG (reference sequence). V lost 5 bases, J lost 1 base, and 11 bases lay in between. CDR3 coding DNA: TGTGCCTGGGCACATCGGGAGAACACTGAAGCTTTCTTT. Translated: CAWAHRENTEAFF.

The chain recombines TRBV20-1 with TRBJ2-7; a weak D match, TRBD1 (5 bases). This CDR3 is 13 amino acids long. Germline values: CDR1 DFQATT, CDR2 SNEGSKA (reference sequence). Trimming shortened V by 3 bases and J by 2 bases, and 11 bases separated the two germline ends. The CDR3 DNA reads TGCAGTGCTAGTCCCGTCAGGGCCTACGAGCAGTACTTC. It codes for CSASPVRAYEQYF.

This clonotype has more than one count but fewer than ten. The rearrangement joins TRBV20-1 to TRBJ2-3, with a possible D match to TRBD2 (6 bases). The CDR3 is 15 amino acids. Germline CDR1 reads DFQATT; CDR2 reads SNEGSKA (reference sequence). V lost 3 bases and J lost 4, with 17 bases in between. The CDR3 reads CSASGRMTGADTQYF. CDR3 sequence (DNA): TGCAGTGCTAGCGGGAGAATGACTGGCGCAGATACGCAGTATTTT.

This clonotype was seen a few times. The V call is TRBV20-1, the J call TRBJ1-4; TRBD1 might be the D (6 bases). The CDR3 covers 15 residues. With 5 bases removed from V and 5 bases from J, the gap between germline ends came to 18 bases. Germline CDR1 DFQATT, CDR2 SNEGSKA (reference sequence). DNA for the CDR3: TGCAGTGCTTGGGGGCCTGAGACACGGAATGAAAAACTGTTTTTT. This gives the protein CSAWGPETRNEKLFF.

This clonotype was counted a few times. The rearrangement links TRBV12-3 or TRBV12-4 to TRBJ2-5; TRBD2 matches 7 bases. The CDR3 contains 17 residues. V lost 0 bases, J lost 7 bases, and 14 bases stayed unmatched. The CDR3 DNA follows: TGTGCCAGCAGTTTAGCGTCCGTGGGCGGGAGAACGGGGACCCAGTACTTC. This encodes CASSLASVGGRTGTQYF.

This clonotype was recorded once. The genes are TRBV7-3 and TRBJ2-4, with TRBD2 as a possible D gene (5 bases). This CDR3 comprises 13 residues. Germline V gene data show CDR1 as SGHTA and CDR2 as FQGTGA. Trimming left V 2 bases short and J 9 bases short, with 11 bases between. The CDR3 is CASSLGRDAIQYF. CDR3 sequence (DNA): TGTGCCAGCAGCTTAGGACGGGATGCCATTCAGTACTTC.

The chain has TRBV29-1 and TRBJ2-3; tentative D call: TRBD2 (5 bases). The ends were cut back, 6 bases at V and 4 bases at J, with 14 bases in the middle. The V gene's germline CDR1 is SQVTM and CDR2 ANQGSEA. CDR3 length: 13 amino acids. The DNA of the CDR3 is TGCAGCGTCGACACGACTATCGCAGATACGCAGTATTTT. Amino acid sequence: CSVDTTIADTQYF.

This chain uses TRBV20-1 with TRBJ2-5; a weak D match, TRBD2 (5 bases). The germline gives CDR1 DFQATT, CDR2 SNEGSKA (reference sequence). This CDR3 is built from 14 residues. V lost 8 bases, J lost 5 bases, and 21 bases lay in between. CDR3 coding DNA: TGCAGTTCTATGAGGGCAACGGCCGGCGAGACCCAGTACTTC. Amino acids: CSSMRATAGETQYF.

The rearrangement uses TRBV20-1 and TRBJ2-4; D assignment may be TRBD1 or TRBD2 (5 bases each). The CDR3 extends over 16 amino acids. Per the germline V gene, CDR1 is DFQATT and CDR2 is SNEGSKA (reference sequence). Trimming removed 6 bases at V and 1 base at J, with 19 bases between. The CDR3: CSASRDPRGAKNIQYF. CDR3 nucleotide sequence: TGCAGTGCGTCTAGGGACCCAAGAGGGGCCAAAAACATTCAGTACTTC.

This clonotype was recorded a few times. The chain uses TRBV28 and TRBJ2-4; the D gene is possibly TRBD2 (7 bases). The DNA end lines up better with TRBJ2-7; the J call may be wrong. Germline V gene data show CDR1 as MDHEN and CDR2 as SYDVKM. The CDR3 loop spans 16 amino acids. CDR3 in DNA: TGTGCCAGCAGCCACGGGGGGACATTAGAACCCTACGAGCAGTACTTC. Translation gives CASSHGGTLEPYEQYF.

V and J are TRBV9 and TRBJ2-3; TRBD1 might be the D (6 bases). The CDR3 is made up of 14 amino acids. Germline loops: CDR1 SGDLS, CDR2 YYNGEE. Trimming took 0 bases from V and 6 from J, leaving 11 bases between them. CDR3 region: CASSVEDSRDTQYF. CDR3 nucleotides: TGTGCCAGCAGCGTAGAGGACAGCCGGGATACGCAGTATTTT.